This TCR beta chain was observed in a study of blood T cells in healthy people across ages. Findings of the study overall: Among T cells, TCR beta diversity per million cells dropped roughly linearly as age rose.

This clonotype is a singleton in its sample. Its matching antigen is unknown. Germline V gives CDR1 SGDLS, CDR2 YYNGEE. V gave up 4 bases and J gave up 0 bases; unmatched junction bases: 3. There are 16 residues in the CDR3. Sample-barcoded 5' priming and a J-beta primer mix drove a second PCR of about 7 to 11 cycles. Any given sample supplied a minimum of 3 million CDR3-containing paired-end reads. TCRdb itself ran the 5' RACE reads through MiXCR, one entry per CDR3 protein. Of 800,000 to 900,000 distinct CDR3 sequences listed, less than 80% are singletons. Material for sequencing was blood. This receptor was identified in a man aged 25 to 40 in good health. The V and J genes are TRBV9 and TRBJ2-2; the match to TRBD2 covers 10 bases. DNA for the CDR3: TGTGCCAGCAGCCCAGGACTAGCGGCGAACACCGGGGAGCTGTTTTTT. This sequence encodes CASSPGLAANTGELFF.